The entry below gives a single T cell receptor (beta chain) sequence along with its context. The sample is drawn from a study of T-cell memory formation after mild COVID-19. Using its own MiXCR run on the 5' RACE reads, TCRdb lists one record per CDR3 protein. The table includes around 300,000 distinct CDR3 sequences, roughly an eighth detected once. Trimming pared 4 bases from V and 7 bases from J, leaving 16 bases between. The CDR3 sequence is 14 residues long. The germline gives CDR1 SGHDT, CDR2 YYEEEE. The sequenced material came from PBMCs or a T cell subset sorted from them (not recorded which). The gene calls are TRBV5-6 and TRBJ2-3; D assignment may be TRBD1 or TRBD2 (5 bases each). This clonotype was obtained from a man between 18 and 35 years old who had mild COVID-19 (a few samples of this study predate the infection). Cell type and time point are not known. The CDR3 loop is CASSRNPGPNTQYF. Here the CDR3 DNA reads TGTGCCAGCAGCCGGAACCCGGGGCCCAATACGCAGTATTTT.